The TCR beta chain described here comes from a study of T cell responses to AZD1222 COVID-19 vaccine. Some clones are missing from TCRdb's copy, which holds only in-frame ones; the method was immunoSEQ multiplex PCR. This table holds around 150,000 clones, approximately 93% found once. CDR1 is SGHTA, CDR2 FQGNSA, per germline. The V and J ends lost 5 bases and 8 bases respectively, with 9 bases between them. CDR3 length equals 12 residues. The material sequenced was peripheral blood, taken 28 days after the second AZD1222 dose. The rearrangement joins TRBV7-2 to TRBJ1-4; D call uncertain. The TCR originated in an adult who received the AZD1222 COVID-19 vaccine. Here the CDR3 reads CASSQRLEKLFF. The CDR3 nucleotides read TGTGCCAGCAGCCAACGACTAGAAAAACTGTTTTTT.